Shown below are 31 T cell receptor beta chains from a single sample sequenced in a study of blood T cell repertoires in COVID-19 (TCRdb year 2020). Library construction relied on the immunoSEQ multiplex PCR assay. This is the immuneACCESS table as TCRdb keeps it, with only in-frame sequences that have V and J called. A part of the clones is gone; compared with another copy, unresolved V genes explain less than half, and the rest is unexplained. This sample is represented by roughly 120,000 clones; approximately 87% of them were singletons. Approximately 7.2% of the sample rests with the top ten. Sequencing was done on a sample of peripheral blood. The source of these receptors is an older man who had recovered from COVID-19.

This chain joins TRBV12-3 or TRBV12-4 and TRBJ2-5; D is possibly TRBD2 (6 bases). V lost 7 bases, J lost 5 bases, and 14 bases lay in between. The CDR3 contains 13 residues. CDR3 nucleotide sequence: TGTGCCAGCACGGGCGGAGGGCTGGAGACCCAGTACTTC. It codes for CASTGGGLETQYF.

The CDR3 reads CSVVRAAHEQYF. CDR3 sequence (DNA): TGCAGCGTTGTCAGGGCCGCCCACGAGCAGTACTTC. The genes are TRBV29-1 and TRBJ2-7, with D tentatively TRBD1 (5 bases). CDR3 length: 12 amino acids. The V end lost 4 bases, the J end lost 5 bases, and 12 bases lay between the germline ends. Germline CDR1 SQVTM, CDR2 ANQGSEA.

The chain is built from TRBV7-9 and TRBJ1-1; no definite D call. The germline V and J ends were trimmed by 2 bases and 0 bases, with 7 bases remaining between them. The CDR3 extends over 14 amino acids. Germline assignment: CDR1 SEHNR and CDR2 FQNEAQ (reference sequence). CDR3 loop: CASSLLLMNTEAFF. The CDR3 DNA sequence: TGTGCCAGCAGCTTACTCTTAATGAACACTGAAGCTTTCTTT.

In nucleotides, the CDR3 is TGCGCCAGCAGTTATAACTTAGATACGCAGTATTTT. This encodes CASSYNLDTQYF. V is TRBV5-1 and J is TRBJ2-3; D remains ambiguous. The V end lost 5 bases, the J end lost 5 bases, and 9 bases lay between the germline ends. The germline V gene encodes CDR1 SGHRS and CDR2 YFSETQ. The CDR3 contains 12 residues.

The chain links TRBV7-9 to TRBJ2-5; TRBD1 matches 9 bases. This CDR3 contains 16 residues. Germline V gene data show CDR1 as SEHNR and CDR2 as FQNEAQ (reference sequence). J gave up 1 base and V 4 bases, and 7 bases lay outside the gene matches. The DNA of the CDR3 is TGTGCCAGCAGCTCACTCCGGGACAGGGTCCAAGAGACCCAGTACTTC. Its translation: CASSSLRDRVQETQYF.

This chain uses TRBV4-3 with TRBJ2-3; weak D call: TRBD1 (5 bases). V was trimmed by 0 bases and J by 7 bases, leaving 17 bases between them. The CDR3 contains 16 residues. CDR1 and CDR2 (germline): LGHNA, YSLEER. The CDR3 DNA reads as TGCGCCAGCAGCCAAGATCCCAGGGCTCCTCCTAATACGCAGTATTTT. It encodes CASSQDPRAPPNTQYF.

This chain links TRBV19 with TRBJ1-5; TRBD1 matches 10 bases. Trimming took 1 base from V and 11 from J; bases not matched to a gene: 5. There are 14 residues in the CDR3. Looked up from germline, CDR1 is LNHDA and CDR2 is SQIVND (reference sequence). CDR3: CASSIGQGAPSQHF. The CDR3 DNA reads as TGTGCCAGTAGTATAGGACAGGGGGCCCCGTCCCAGCATTTT.

The chain recombines TRBV19 with TRBJ2-1; 11 positions agree with TRBD2. Trimming removed 5 bases from V and 6 bases from J; junction bases left unmatched: 21. The CDR3 sequence is 20 residues long. Germline V gene lookup returns CDR1 LNHDA and CDR2 SQIVND (reference sequence). CDR3 bases: TGTGCCAGTAGTGCTATTAGCGGGAGGGCCTTCTTAGGTTTCCGCAATGAGCAGTTCTTC. Its protein product is CASSAISGRAFLGFRNEQFF.

This chain's CDR3 is CASSYTGQGDTEAFF. The CDR3 DNA reads TGCGCCAGCAGCTACACGGGACAGGGGGACACTGAAGCTTTCTTT. The rearrangement uses TRBV5-1 and TRBJ1-1; 11 positions match TRBD1. The CDR3 is made up of 15 amino acids. Germline lookup yields CDR1 SGHRS and CDR2 YFSETQ. Trimming removed 3 bases from V and 3 bases from J; junction bases left unmatched: 4.

This clone showed up just a few times. The chain has TRBV7-9 and TRBJ1-2; 10 bases are shared with TRBD1. The germline CDR1 and CDR2 sequences are SEHNR and FQNEAQ (reference sequence). The ends lost 6 bases at V and 8 bases at J; junction bases unmatched: 6. The CDR3 length is 13 residues. The CDR3 nucleotides read TGTGCCAGCAGTTACGGACAGGGGGAAGGCTACACCTTC. Encoded protein: CASSYGQGEGYTF.

The V call is TRBV9, the J call TRBJ2-2; 7 bases align to TRBD2. Germline V CDR1 and CDR2: SGDLS, YYNGEE. V was pared by 0 bases and J by 0 bases, with 5 bases of the junction left unmatched. The length of the CDR3 is 17 residues. The CDR3 nucleotides are TGTGCCAGCAGCGTAGAAATGGGAGGGTCGAACACCGGGGAGCTGTTTTTT. It yields the protein CASSVEMGGSNTGELFF. Looking up the rest from reference TRBV9 and TRBJ2-2 gives the full variable domain: DSGVTQTPKHLITATGQRVTLRCSPRSGDLSVYWYQQSLDQGLQFLIQYYNGEERAKGNILERFSAQQFPDLHSELNLSSLELGDSALYFCASSVEMGGSNTGELFFGEGSRLTVL.

V and J are TRBV24-1 and TRBJ2-7; 11 bases map to TRBD1. Germline V gene sequence: CDR1 KGHDR, CDR2 SFDVKD. The CDR3 is 15 amino acids. V gave up 2 bases and J gave up 10 bases; unmatched junction bases: 9. The CDR3 loop reads CATSDSRTGGVSQYF. As DNA, the CDR3 is TGTGCCACCAGTGATTCCCGGACAGGGGGCGTTTCTCAGTACTTC.

The chain joins TRBV21-1 to TRBJ2-3; TRBD2, as called in the table, went unchecked against the DNA. TRBV21-1 is labeled a pseudogene. The CDR3 is 16 residues long. CDR3: CASSRPDCPSTDTQYF. Here the CDR3 DNA reads TGTGCCAGCAGCCGCCCCGACTGCCCTAGCACAGATACGCAGTATTTT.

The chain has TRBV4-2 and TRBJ2-2; 7 positions agree with TRBD2. The CDR3 extends over 20 amino acids. The V and J ends lost 5 bases and 5 bases, in that order; junction bases with no gene match: 23. The germline CDR1 and CDR2 sequences are LGHNA and YNFKEQ. CDR3 residues: CASSVRMLRGPTGGTGELFF. The DNA of the CDR3 is TGTGCCAGCAGCGTACGGATGCTGCGGGGCCCTACCGGGGGGACCGGGGAGCTGTTTTTT.

In this sample, this clone turned up a few times. The chain recombines TRBV7-3 with TRBJ2-2, with TRBD2 matching 8 bases. The CDR3 runs to 15 residues. V lost 5 bases and J lost 5; bases outside the gene matches: 7. The germline CDR1 and CDR2 sequences are SGHTA and FQGTGA. The CDR3 here is CASSPPGGNTGELFF. The CDR3 DNA follows: TGTGCCAGCAGCCCCCCGGGGGGGAATACCGGGGAGCTGTTTTTT.

The genes are TRBV11-2 and TRBJ2-7; TRBD1 might be the D (5 bases). V lost 3 bases and J 12 bases, leaving 21 bases between the germline ends. The CDR3 is made up of 14 amino acids. Germline assignment: CDR1 SGHAT and CDR2 FQNNGV. The CDR3 nucleotides are TGTGCCAGCAGCTTCGGTGTTTCAGGACACCTTGCGTACTTC. Translating gives CASSFGVSGHLAYF.

The chain combines TRBV5-4 with TRBJ2-5, with D perhaps TRBD2 (6 bases). From germline, CDR1 is SGHNT and CDR2 YYREEE (reference sequence). This CDR3 is built from 14 residues. Trimming shortened V by 0 bases and J by 2 bases, and 8 bases separated the two germline ends. CDR3 sequence reads: CASSLGRGQETQYF. The CDR3 coding sequence is TGTGCCAGCAGCTTGGGGCGGGGACAAGAGACCCAGTACTTC.

The gene calls are TRBV7-2 and TRBJ2-7, with D perhaps TRBD1 (5 bases). This CDR3 spans 13 amino acids. V was pared by 4 bases and J by 4 bases, with 11 bases between. In germline, CDR1 is SGHTA, CDR2 FQGNSA. The CDR3 region is CASSSRGWYEQYF. CDR3 coding DNA: TGTGCCAGCAGCTCAAGGGGTTGGTACGAGCAGTACTTC.

The chain couples TRBV3-1 (or the pseudogene TRBV3-2) to TRBJ1-2, with 7 bases aligning to TRBD1. The CDR3 consists of 13 residues. Germline V lookup: CDR1 LGHDT, CDR2 YNNKEL (reference sequence). Unmatched junction bases numbered 4, after V lost 1 base and J lost 8 bases. CDR3 protein: CASSQGVGGGYTF. The CDR3 DNA follows: TGTGCCAGCAGCCAAGGGGTAGGGGGCGGCTACACCTTC.

This clone appeared a few times. V is TRBV2 and J is TRBJ1-3; D is ambiguous. This CDR3 has 14 residues. Trimming stripped 1 base from V and 4 bases from J, with 8 bases between. Germline CDR1 SNHLY, CDR2 FYNNEI. CDR3 DNA sequence: TGTGCCAGCAGTGAAGTAGTAGCCGGAAACACCATATATTTT. It translates to CASSEVVAGNTIYF.

The chain links TRBV28 to TRBJ1-2, with 10 bases that match TRBD1. Trimming cost V 6 bases and J 8 bases; bases outside gene matches: 9. Per germline, CDR1 MDHEN and CDR2 SYDVKM. The CDR3 contains 14 residues. For the CDR3, the DNA is TGTGCCAGCAGGAACCCGGACAGGGGGGACGGCTACACCTTC. It codes for CASRNPDRGDGYTF.

The rearrangement joins TRBV19 to TRBJ1-1, with D tentatively TRBD1 (5 bases). In germline, CDR1 is LNHDA, CDR2 SQIVND (reference sequence). The CDR3 runs 16 residues. V gave up 3 bases and J gave up 0 bases, with 14 bases separating them. The CDR3 reads CASSILGEAVNTEAFF. CDR3 bases: TGTGCCAGTAGTATCTTAGGGGAAGCCGTGAACACTGAAGCTTTCTTT.

This clone was observed a few times. The junction departs from the called germline gene at one end, perhaps through a read error. This chain joins TRBV7-9 and TRBJ2-1; 9 nucleotides match TRBD2. This CDR3 is 15 amino acids long. Per germline, CDR1 SEHNR and CDR2 FQNEAQ (reference sequence). CDR3 residues: CASSLSLAGGPLWVF. DNA of the CDR3: TGTGCCAGCAGCTTATCGCTGGCGGGAGGGCCCCTCTGGGTCTTC.

This sequence joins TRBV15 and TRBJ2-5; D is ambiguous. CDR3 size: 13 residues. V was cut by 1 base and J by 5 bases, with 8 bases left in between. Per germline, CDR1 LNHNV and CDR2 YYDKDF (reference sequence). CDR3 sequence (DNA): TGTGCCACCAGCAGAGCGCCCGGGGAGACCCAGTACTTC. This translates into CATSRAPGETQYF.

The rearrangement links TRBV3-1 (or the pseudogene TRBV3-2) to TRBJ2-7, with 12 bases that match TRBD2. This CDR3 is built from 18 residues. Germline lookup yields CDR1 LGHDT and CDR2 YNNKEL (reference sequence). J lost 2 bases, V lost 0 bases, and 8 bases had no gene match. The DNA for the CDR3 is TGTGCCAGCAGCCAAGATCCTAGCGGGGGGGCTCCCGCCTACGAGCAGTACTTC. It codes for CASSQDPSGGAPAYEQYF.

V is TRBV6-5 and J is TRBJ2-1; 9 bases map to TRBD2. The CDR3 runs 15 residues. Germline V gene lookup returns CDR1 MNHEY and CDR2 SVGAGI. After removal of 6 bases from V and 1 base from J, the junction contained 4 bases not matched to a gene. The CDR3 sequence is CASRTLAGSYNEQFF. CDR3 nucleotides: TGTGCCAGCAGAACCCTAGCGGGATCCTACAATGAGCAGTTCTTC.

This clone was detected only once. The chain uses TRBV2 and TRBJ1-1; perhaps TRBD1 as D (6 bases). The V end lost 5 bases, the J end lost 4 bases, and 14 bases lay between the germline ends. Germline CDR1 SNHLY, CDR2 FYNNEI. The CDR3 sequence is 14 residues long. CDR3 residues: CASSPSDSPTEAFF. CDR3 nucleotides: TGTGCCAGCAGTCCTTCGGACAGCCCCACTGAAGCTTTCTTT.

This rearrangement joins TRBV6-6 to TRBJ1-5; 7 positions agree with TRBD1. Trimming at V came to 2 bases and at J to 2 bases, leaving 6 bases not matched to a gene. The CDR3 loop spans 16 amino acids. CDR1 MNHNY and CDR2 SVGAGI come from the germline V gene (reference sequence). As DNA, the CDR3 is TGTGCCAGCAGTTACCAACAGGGGTCGGGCAATCAGCCCCAGCATTTT. This gives the protein CASSYQQGSGNQPQHF.

The chain carries TRBV2 and TRBJ2-7, with D possibly matching TRBD1 (5 bases). Germline CDR1 SNHLY, CDR2 FYNNEI. V was pared by 6 bases and J by 3 bases, with 9 bases between. This CDR3 is built from 12 residues. CDR3 region: CASRQQVYEQYF. CDR3 in DNA: TGTGCCAGCAGACAACAGGTCTACGAGCAGTACTTC. Variable domain in full (rest from reference TRBV2 and TRBJ2-7): EPEVTQTPSHQVTQMGQEVILRCVPISNHLYFYWYRQILGQKVEFLVSFYNNEISEKSEIFDDQFSVERPDGSNFTLKIRSTKLEDSAMYFCASRQQVYEQYFGPGTRLTVT.

The chain uses TRBV12-3 or TRBV12-4 and TRBJ1-2, with D maybe TRBD1 (6 bases). V was clipped by 5 bases and J by 12 bases, with 16 bases between them. This CDR3 is 12 amino acids long. This CDR3 reads CASSPSPGAHTF. In nucleotides, the CDR3 is TGTGCCAGCAGTCCCTCCCCAGGGGCCCACACCTTC.

The V gene is TRBV10-1, the J gene TRBJ2-1; 9 bases map to TRBD1. Germline lookup yields CDR1 WNHNN and CDR2 SYGVQD (reference sequence). The J segment lost 7 bases and the V segment lost 7 bases, leaving 5 bases of the junction unmatched. The CDR3 runs to 13 residues. The CDR3 DNA follows: TGCGCCAGCAACCCGGACAGGGGTAATGAGCAGTTCTTC. Translated: CASNPDRGNEQFF.